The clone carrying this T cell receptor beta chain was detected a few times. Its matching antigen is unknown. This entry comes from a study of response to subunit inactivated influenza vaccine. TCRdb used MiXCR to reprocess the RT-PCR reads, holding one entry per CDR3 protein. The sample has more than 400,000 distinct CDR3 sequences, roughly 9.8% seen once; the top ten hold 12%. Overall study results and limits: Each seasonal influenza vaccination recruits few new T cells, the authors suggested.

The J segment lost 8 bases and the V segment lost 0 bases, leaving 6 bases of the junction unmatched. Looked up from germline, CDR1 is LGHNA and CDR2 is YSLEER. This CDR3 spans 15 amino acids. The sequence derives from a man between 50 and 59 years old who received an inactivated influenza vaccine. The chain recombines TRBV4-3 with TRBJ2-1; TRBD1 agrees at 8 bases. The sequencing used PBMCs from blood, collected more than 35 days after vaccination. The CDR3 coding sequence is TGCGCCAGCAGCCAAGAGGGGGACAGGTTGGATGAGCAGTTCTTC. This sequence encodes CASSQEGDRLDEQFF.